The TCR beta chain described here comes from a study of persistence of HIV-infected CD4 T cells. Anti-CD3/anti-CD28 beads served as a nonspecific positive control stimulus. CD4+ T cells upregulating both CD40 ligand and CD69 were sorted as responding cells. The libraries were made with immunoSEQ version 4 in survey mode. Generated by immunoSEQ multiplex PCR, the TCRdb table keeps only in-frame clones and is missing some. The sample yields around 40,000 clones, about 87% seen once. Germline V gives CDR1 SQVTM, CDR2 ANQGSEA. With V trimmed by 5 bases and J by 4 bases, 5 bases remained unmatched. The CDR3 has 14 residues. Note on this clone: The antigen remains unidentified.

The sample consisted of CD4+ T cells sorted from PBMCs after 18-hour stimulation, taken from a patient who received antiretroviral therapy. The TCR was taken from an adult woman with HIV who was CMV-seropositive. The chain employs TRBV29-1 and TRBJ2-2, with TRBD2 identical over 9 bases. CDR3 sequence: CSVSKRGATGELFF. CDR3 in DNA: TGCAGCGTTAGTAAGCGGGGGGCCACCGGGGAGCTGTTTTTT.